This T cell receptor beta chain comes out of a study of blood T cell repertoires in COVID-19. Turning to the study itself: Samples came from the United States, Italy and Spain, spanning acute and convalescent COVID-19.

Trimming removed 7 bases from V and 4 bases from J; junction bases left unmatched: 5. CDR3 length: 14 residues. Germline CDR1 MNHEY, CDR2 SVGAGI. Sequencing was performed with immunoSEQ multiplex PCR; in TCRdb, only in-frame clones are kept and a portion is missing. The table shows 150,000 or so clones, with around four fifths occurring only once. Everyone who took part was 18 to 89 years old, and they came from about 23 US areas. Membership in each cohort depended on participant-reported clinical history. The sequencing sample was made of PBMCs or T cells enriched from blood (not recorded which). The TCR was taken from a woman aged 50 to 60 who had recovered from COVID-19. V is TRBV6-5 and J is TRBJ1-4; 8 positions agree with TRBD1. The CDR3: CASTGTGLNEKLFF. In DNA form, the CDR3 reads TGTGCCAGCACGGGGACAGGCCTTAATGAAAAACTGTTTTTT.